Here is one T cell receptor beta chain with its context. The data are from a study of Ad26.COV2.S vaccination and SARS-CoV-2 variants. Treatment denoted: around 19 received Ad26.COV2.S at low or high dose, single or two shots; roughly five received placebo; per-sample allocation not given. Following the first vaccine or placebo injection, samples were taken on day 63. TCRdb's table, derived via immunoSEQ multiplex PCR, lists solely in-frame clones and lacks some. The table lists some 250,000 clones, around 87% of them singletons. This TCR came from a person aged 18-60 years who received the Ad26.COV2.S COVID-19 vaccine or a placebo. Sequencing used peripheral blood, obtained in a trial of Ad26.COV2.S vaccine versus placebo.

CDR3 residues: CASSPGGRGVNYGYTF. CDR3 DNA sequence: TGTGCCAGCAGCCCGGGAGGGCGCGGCGTTAACTATGGCTACACCTTC. The V gene is TRBV5-8, the J gene TRBJ1-2; D ambiguous. Trimming stripped 4 bases from V and 1 base from J, with 17 bases between. CDR1 and CDR2 from the germline V gene are SGHTS and YDEGEE. The CDR3 is 16 residues long. The variable domain in full, completed from reference TRBV5-8 and TRBJ1-2, reads EAGVTQSPTHLIKTRGQQATLRCSPISGHTSVYWYQQALGLGLQFLLWYDEGEERNRGNFPPRFSGRQFPNYSSELNVNALELEDSALYLCASSPGGRGVNYGYTFGSGTRLTVV.